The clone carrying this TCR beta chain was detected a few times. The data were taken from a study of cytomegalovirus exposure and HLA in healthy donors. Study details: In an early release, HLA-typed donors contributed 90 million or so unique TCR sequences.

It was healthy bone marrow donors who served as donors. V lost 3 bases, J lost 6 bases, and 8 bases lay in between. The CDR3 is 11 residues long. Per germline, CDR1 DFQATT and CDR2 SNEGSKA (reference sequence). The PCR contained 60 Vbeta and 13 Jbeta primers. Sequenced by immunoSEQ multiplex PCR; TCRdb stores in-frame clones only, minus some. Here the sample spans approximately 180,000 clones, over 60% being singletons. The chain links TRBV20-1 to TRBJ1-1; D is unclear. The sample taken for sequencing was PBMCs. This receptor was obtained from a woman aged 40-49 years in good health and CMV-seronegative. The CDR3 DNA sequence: TGCAGTGCTAGTCGTAAGCCTGAAGCTTTCTTT. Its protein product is CSASRKPEAFF.